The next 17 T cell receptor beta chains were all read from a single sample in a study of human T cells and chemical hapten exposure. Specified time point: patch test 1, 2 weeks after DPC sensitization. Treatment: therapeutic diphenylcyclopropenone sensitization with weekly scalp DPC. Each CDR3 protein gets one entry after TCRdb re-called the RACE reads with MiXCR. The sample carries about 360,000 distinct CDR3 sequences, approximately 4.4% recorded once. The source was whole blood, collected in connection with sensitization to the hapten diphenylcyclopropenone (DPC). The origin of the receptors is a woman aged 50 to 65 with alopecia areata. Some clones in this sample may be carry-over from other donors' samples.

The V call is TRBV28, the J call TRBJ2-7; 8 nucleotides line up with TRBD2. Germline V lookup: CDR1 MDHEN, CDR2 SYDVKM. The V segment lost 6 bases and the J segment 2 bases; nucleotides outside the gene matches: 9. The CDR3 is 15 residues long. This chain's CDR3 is CASSHGGGLTYEQYF. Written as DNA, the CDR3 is TGTGCCAGCAGCCATGGCGGGGGGCTTACCTACGAGCAGTACTTC. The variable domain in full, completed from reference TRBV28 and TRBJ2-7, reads DVKVTQSSRYLVKRTGEKVFLECVQDMDHENMFWYRQDPGLGLRLIYFSYDVKMKEKGDIPEGYSVSREKKERFSLILESASTNQTSMYLCASSHGGGLTYEQYFGPGTRLTVT.

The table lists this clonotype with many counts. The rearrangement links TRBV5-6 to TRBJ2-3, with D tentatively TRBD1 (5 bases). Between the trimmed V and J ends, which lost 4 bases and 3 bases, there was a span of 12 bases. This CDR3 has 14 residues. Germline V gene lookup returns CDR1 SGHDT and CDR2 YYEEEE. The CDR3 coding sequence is TGTGCCAGCAGCCCAGTAAGGGGAACAGATACGCAGTATTTT. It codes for CASSPVRGTDTQYF.

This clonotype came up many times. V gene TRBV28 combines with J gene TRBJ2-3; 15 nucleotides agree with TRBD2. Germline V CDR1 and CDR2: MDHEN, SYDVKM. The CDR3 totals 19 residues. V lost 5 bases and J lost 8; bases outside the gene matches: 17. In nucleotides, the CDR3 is TGTGCCAGCAGTACCAGGACTAGCGGGAGGGCCGGGCCCCCACTTACGCAGTATTTT. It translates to CASSTRTSGRAGPPLTQYF.

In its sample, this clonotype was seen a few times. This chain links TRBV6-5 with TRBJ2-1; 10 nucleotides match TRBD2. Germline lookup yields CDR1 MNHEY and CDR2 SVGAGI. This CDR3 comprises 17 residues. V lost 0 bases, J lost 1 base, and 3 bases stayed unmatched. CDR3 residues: CASSYSLTSGSYNEQFF. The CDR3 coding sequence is TGTGCCAGCAGTTACTCTCTGACTAGCGGGTCCTACAATGAGCAGTTCTTC.

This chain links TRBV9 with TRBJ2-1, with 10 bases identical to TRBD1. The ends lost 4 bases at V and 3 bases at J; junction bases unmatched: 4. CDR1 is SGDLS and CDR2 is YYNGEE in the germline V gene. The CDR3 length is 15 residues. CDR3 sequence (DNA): TGTGCCAGCAGCCGCGGACAGGGGGGCTACAATGAGCAGTTCTTC. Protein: CASSRGQGGYNEQFF.

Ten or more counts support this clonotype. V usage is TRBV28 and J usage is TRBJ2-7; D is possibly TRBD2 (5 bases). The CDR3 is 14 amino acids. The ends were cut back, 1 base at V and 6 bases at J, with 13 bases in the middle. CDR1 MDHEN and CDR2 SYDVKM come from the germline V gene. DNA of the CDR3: TGTGCCAGCAGTTTATACGGGGAAGCTACCGAGCAGTACTTC. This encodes CASSLYGEATEQYF.

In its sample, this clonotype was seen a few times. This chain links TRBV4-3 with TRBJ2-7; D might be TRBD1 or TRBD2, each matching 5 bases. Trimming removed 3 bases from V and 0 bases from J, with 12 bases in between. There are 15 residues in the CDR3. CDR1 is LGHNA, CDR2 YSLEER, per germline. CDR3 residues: CASSQVRDGSYEQYF. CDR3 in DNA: TGCGCCAGCAGCCAGGTTCGGGACGGCTCCTACGAGCAGTACTTC.

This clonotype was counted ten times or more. CDR3 in DNA: TGTGCCAGCAGCCCCTCCCCCCTTGAGCAGTACTTC. It is translated as CASSPSPLEQYF. The V call is TRBV12-3 or TRBV12-4, the J call TRBJ2-7; D uncertain. The CDR3 covers 12 residues. V dropped 6 bases and J dropped 7 bases, with 13 bases sitting between them.

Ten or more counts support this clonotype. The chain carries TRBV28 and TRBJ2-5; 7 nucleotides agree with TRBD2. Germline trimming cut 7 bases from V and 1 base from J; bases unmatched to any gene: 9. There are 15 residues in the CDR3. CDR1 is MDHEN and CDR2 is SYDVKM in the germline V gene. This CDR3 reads CASTPAGEPQETQYF. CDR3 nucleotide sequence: TGTGCCAGCACTCCGGCGGGAGAGCCCCAAGAGACCCAGTACTTC.

CDR3 coding DNA: TGTGCCAGCACCCCCAGGGACTCCTCCTACGAGCAGTACTTC. It encodes CASTPRDSSYEQYF. V usage is TRBV28 and J usage is TRBJ2-7; perhaps TRBD2 as D (6 bases). The germline V gene has CDR1 MDHEN and CDR2 SYDVKM. This CDR3 spans 14 amino acids. V lost 7 bases to trimming and J lost 0 bases, with 13 bases between them.

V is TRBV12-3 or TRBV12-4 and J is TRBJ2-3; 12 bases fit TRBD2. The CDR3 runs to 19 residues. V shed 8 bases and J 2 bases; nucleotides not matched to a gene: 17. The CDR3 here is CASLTTGLAGGPNTDTQYF. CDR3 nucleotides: TGTGCCAGCCTCACCACGGGGCTAGCGGGAGGGCCTAACACAGATACGCAGTATTTT.

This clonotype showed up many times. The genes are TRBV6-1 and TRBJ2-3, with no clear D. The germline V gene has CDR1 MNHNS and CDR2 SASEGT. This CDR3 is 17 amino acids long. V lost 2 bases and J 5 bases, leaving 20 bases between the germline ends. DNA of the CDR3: TGTGCCAGCAGTGAACGGCGGCCCCTCACACAAAAAGATACGCAGTATTTT. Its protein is CASSERRPLTQKDTQYF.

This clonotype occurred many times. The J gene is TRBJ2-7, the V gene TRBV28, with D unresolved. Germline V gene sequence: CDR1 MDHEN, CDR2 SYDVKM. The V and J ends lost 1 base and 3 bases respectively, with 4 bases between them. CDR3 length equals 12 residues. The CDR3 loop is CASSLSDYEQYF. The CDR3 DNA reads TGTGCCAGCAGTTTATCCGACTACGAGCAGTACTTC. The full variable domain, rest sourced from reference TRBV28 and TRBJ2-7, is DVKVTQSSRYLVKRTGEKVFLECVQDMDHENMFWYRQDPGLGLRLIYFSYDVKMKEKGDIPEGYSVSREKKERFSLILESASTNQTSMYLCASSLSDYEQYFGPGTRLTVT.

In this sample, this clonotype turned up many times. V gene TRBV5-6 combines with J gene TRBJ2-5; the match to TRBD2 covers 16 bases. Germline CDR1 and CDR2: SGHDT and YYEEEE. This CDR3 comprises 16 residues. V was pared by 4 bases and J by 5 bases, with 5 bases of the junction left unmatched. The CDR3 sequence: CASSQGLAGGAETQYF. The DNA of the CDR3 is TGTGCCAGCAGCCAGGGACTAGCGGGGGGGGCCGAGACCCAGTACTTC.

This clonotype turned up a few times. The CDR3 loop reads CASSSHGTKSTDTQYF. The CDR3 DNA sequence: TGCGCCAGCAGCTCTCACGGGACAAAGAGCACAGATACGCAGTATTTT. The chain uses TRBV5-1 and TRBJ2-3; D may be TRBD1 (6 bases). The CDR3 is 16 residues long. The V end was cut by 3 bases, the J end by 0 bases, with 14 bases between. The germline V gene has CDR1 SGHRS and CDR2 YFSETQ.

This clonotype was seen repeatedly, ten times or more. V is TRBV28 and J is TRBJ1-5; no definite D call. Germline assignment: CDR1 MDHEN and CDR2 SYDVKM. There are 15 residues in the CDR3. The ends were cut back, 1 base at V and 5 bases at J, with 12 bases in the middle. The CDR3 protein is CASSLYGQEYQPQHF. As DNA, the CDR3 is TGTGCCAGCAGTTTATATGGGCAGGAGTATCAGCCCCAGCATTTT.

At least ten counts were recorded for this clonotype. CDR3 DNA: TGCAGTGCCAGTGGTATAGGGATAGGCTACACCTTC. Its protein product is CSASGIGIGYTF. This sequence joins TRBV20-1 and TRBJ1-2; no clear D. Germline assignment: CDR1 DFQATT and CDR2 SNEGSKA (reference sequence). There are 12 residues in the CDR3. V gave up 6 bases and J gave up 8 bases, with 16 bases separating them.